The rows below give T cell receptor beta chains drawn from one sample of a study of a mutant IDH1 vaccine in newly diagnosed glioma. Measured with immunoSEQ multiplex PCR; TCRdb has only the in-frame clones, and not every one. The table has about 88,000 clones, roughly 87% seen once. Sample: PBMCs, taken from a glioma patient treated with radiotherapy, temozolomide or both. The source is a middle-aged man with glioma. Some clones in this sample may be carry-over from other donors' samples. Each CDR3 is given with its conserved first and last residue. A D gene is named only where the DNA matches it firmly. Clone size is given for some rows only: seen once, a few or many times, or a class if the clone is expanded.

d_gene	v_gene	j_gene	abundance	CDR3aa	CDR3nt
TRBD2	TRBV7-2	TRBJ2-5	once	CASSLGPTSGQETQYF	TGTGCCAGCAGCTTAGGCCCGACTAGCGGGCAAGAGACCCAGTACTTC
TRBD1	TRBV25-1	TRBJ2-7	-	CASSEYPGQGTGEQYF	TGTGCCAGCAGTGAATACCCCGGACAGGGAACGGGAGAGCAGTACTTC
TRBD2	TRBV5-1	TRBJ2-7	few	CASSLAGGEQYF	TGCGCCAGCAGCTTGGCCGGGGGGGAGCAGTACTTC
-	TRBV29-1	TRBJ1-1	-	CSVPVGVGEAFF	TGCAGCGTCCCGGTCGGGGTGGGGGAAGCTTTCTTT
TRBD1	TRBV10-3	TRBJ2-3	-	CAIRGQGAVTDTQYF	TGTGCCATCAGAGGACAGGGGGCTGTCACAGATACGCAGTATTTT
-	TRBV20-1	TRBJ1-2	-	CSAREVKGYTF	TGCAGTGCTAGAGAGGTGAAGGGCTACACCTTC
TRBD2	TRBV6-5	TRBJ2-3	-	CASSRTSGDTDTQYF	TGTGCCAGCAGTAGGACTAGCGGGGACACAGATACGCAGTATTTT
TRBD1	TRBV5-6	TRBJ1-2	-	CASSRQGLHDYGYTF	TGTGCCAGCAGCAGACAGGGGCTACATGACTATGGCTACACCTTC
-	TRBV9	TRBJ2-1	-	CASSADGSYNEQFF	TGTGCCAGCAGCGCCGACGGCTCCTACAATGAGCAGTTCTTC
-	TRBV6-5	TRBJ1-4	many	CASKDGGWDEKLFF	TGTGCCAGCAAAGACGGGGGATGGGATGAAAAACTGTTTTTT
-	TRBV7-6	TRBJ1-5	-	CASSRTSGFNQPQHF	TGTGCCAGCAGTAGAACGTCAGGGTTCAATCAGCCCCAGCATTTT
-	TRBV2	TRBJ1-2	-	CASSERTINYGYTF	TGTGCCAGCAGTGAAAGGACAATTAACTATGGCTACACCTTC
-	TRBV7-8	TRBJ1-4	few	CASIPARRFATNEKLFF	TGTGCCAGCATCCCTGCCAGGCGATTTGCAACTAATGAAAAACTGTTTTTT
TRBD1	TRBV29-1	TRBJ2-5	-	CSAGDRGYQETQYF	TGCAGCGCTGGGGACAGGGGGTACCAAGAGACCCAGTACTTC
-	TRBV4-2	TRBJ1-6	-	CASSQPIGYNSPLHF	TGTGCCAGCAGCCAACCTATCGGCTATAATTCACCCCTCCACTTT